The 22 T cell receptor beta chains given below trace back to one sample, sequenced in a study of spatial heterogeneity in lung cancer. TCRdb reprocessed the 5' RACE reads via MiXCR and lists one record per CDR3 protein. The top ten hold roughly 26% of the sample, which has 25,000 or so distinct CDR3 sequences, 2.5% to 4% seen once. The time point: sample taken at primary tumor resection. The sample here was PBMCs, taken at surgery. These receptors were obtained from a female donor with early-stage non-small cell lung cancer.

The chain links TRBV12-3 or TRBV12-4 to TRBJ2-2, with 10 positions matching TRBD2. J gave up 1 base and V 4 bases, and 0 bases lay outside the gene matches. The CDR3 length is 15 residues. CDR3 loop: CASSWTSGNTGELFF. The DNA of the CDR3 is TGTGCCAGCAGTTGGACTAGCGGGAACACCGGGGAGCTGTTTTTT.

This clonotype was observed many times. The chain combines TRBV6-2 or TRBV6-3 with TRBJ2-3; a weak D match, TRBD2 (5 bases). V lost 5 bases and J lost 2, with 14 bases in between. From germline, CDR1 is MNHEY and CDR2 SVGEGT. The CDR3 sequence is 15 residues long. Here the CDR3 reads CASSRGLRLTDTQYF. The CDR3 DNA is TGTGCCAGCAGTCGAGGACTCAGGCTCACAGATACGCAGTATTTT.

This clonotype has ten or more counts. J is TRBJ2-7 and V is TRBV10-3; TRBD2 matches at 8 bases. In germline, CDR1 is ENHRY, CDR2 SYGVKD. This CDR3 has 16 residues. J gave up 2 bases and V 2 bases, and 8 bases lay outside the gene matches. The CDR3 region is CAISEATLAETYEQYF. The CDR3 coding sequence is TGTGCCATCAGTGAGGCCACACTAGCGGAAACCTACGAGCAGTACTTC.

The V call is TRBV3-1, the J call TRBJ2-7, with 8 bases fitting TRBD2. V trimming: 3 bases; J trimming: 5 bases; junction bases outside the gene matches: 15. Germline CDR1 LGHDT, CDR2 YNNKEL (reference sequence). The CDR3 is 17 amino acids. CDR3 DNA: TGTGCCAGCAGCCACTCCTTAGGAGCGGGAGTACAAAACGAGCAGTACTTC. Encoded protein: CASSHSLGAGVQNEQYF.

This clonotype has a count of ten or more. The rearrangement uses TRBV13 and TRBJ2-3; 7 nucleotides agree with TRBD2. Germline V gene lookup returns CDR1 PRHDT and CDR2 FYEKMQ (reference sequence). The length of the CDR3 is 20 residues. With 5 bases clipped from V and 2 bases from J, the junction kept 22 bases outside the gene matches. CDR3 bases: TGTGCCAGCAGCCAAATGCCTAGCGGAGCCCTTTGGGGTATCACAGATACGCAGTATTTT. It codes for CASSQMPSGALWGITDTQYF.

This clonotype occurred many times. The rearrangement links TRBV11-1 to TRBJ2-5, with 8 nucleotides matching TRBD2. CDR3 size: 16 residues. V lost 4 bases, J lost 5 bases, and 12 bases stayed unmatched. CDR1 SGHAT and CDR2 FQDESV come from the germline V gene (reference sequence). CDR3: CASSSEGTRLVETQYF. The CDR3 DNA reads TGTGCCAGCAGCTCCGAGGGGACTAGGCTCGTGGAGACCCAGTACTTC.

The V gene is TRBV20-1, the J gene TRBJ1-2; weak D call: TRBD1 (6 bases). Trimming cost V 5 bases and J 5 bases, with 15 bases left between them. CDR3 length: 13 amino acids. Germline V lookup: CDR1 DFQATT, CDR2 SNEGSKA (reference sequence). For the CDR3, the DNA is TGCAGTGCTGGGCCCAGGGGCGAGTATGGCTACACCTTC. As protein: CSAGPRGEYGYTF.

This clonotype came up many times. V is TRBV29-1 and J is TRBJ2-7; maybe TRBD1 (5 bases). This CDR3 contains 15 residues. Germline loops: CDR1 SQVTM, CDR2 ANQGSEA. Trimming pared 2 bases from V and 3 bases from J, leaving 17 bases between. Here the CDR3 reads CSVESLDREVYEQYF. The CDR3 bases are TGCAGCGTTGAATCTCTAGACAGAGAAGTCTACGAGCAGTACTTC.

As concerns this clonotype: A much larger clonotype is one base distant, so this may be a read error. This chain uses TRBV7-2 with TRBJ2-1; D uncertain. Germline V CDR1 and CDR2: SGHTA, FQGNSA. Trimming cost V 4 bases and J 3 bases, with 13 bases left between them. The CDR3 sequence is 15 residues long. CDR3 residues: CASSSSSRSYNEQFF. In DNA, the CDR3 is TGTGCCAGCAGCTCGTCCAGCAGGAGCTACAATGAGCAGTTCTTC.

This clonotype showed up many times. The CDR3 loop reads CASSWAGRPHEQYF. Written as DNA, the CDR3 is TGTGCCAGCAGCTGGGCAGGGAGACCCCACGAGCAGTACTTC. V is TRBV5-6 and J is TRBJ2-7; D is possibly TRBD1 or TRBD2 (5 bases each). This CDR3 is built from 14 residues. The V gene's germline CDR1 is SGHDT and CDR2 YYEEEE. Trimming stripped 3 bases from V and 5 bases from J, with 15 bases between.

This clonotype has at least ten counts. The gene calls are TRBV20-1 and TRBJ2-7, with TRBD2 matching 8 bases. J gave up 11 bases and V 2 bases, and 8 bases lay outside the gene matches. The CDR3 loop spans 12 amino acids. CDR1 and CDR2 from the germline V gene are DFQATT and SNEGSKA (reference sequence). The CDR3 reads CSARSGLVGEYF. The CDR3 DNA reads TGCAGTGCTAGATCGGGACTAGTCGGGGAGTACTTC.

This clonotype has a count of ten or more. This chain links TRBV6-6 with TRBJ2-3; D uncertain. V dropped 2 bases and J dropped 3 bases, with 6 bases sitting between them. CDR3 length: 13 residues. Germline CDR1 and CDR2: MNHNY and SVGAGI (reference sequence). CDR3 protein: CASSYVQTDTQYF. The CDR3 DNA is TGTGCCAGCAGTTACGTACAGACAGATACGCAGTATTTT.

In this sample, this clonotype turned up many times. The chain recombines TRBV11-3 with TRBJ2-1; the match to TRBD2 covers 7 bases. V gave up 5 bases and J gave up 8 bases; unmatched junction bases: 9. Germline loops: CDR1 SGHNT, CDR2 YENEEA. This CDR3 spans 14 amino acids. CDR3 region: CASSTGLGLDEQFF. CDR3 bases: TGTGCCAGCAGCACAGGACTAGGGTTGGATGAGCAGTTCTTC.

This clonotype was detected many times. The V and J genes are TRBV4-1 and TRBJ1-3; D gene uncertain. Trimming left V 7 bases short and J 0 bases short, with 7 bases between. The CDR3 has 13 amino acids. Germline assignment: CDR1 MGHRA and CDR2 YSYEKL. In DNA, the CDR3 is TGCGCCAGCACAGTAAGCTCTGGAAACACCATATATTTT. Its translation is CASTVSSGNTIYF.

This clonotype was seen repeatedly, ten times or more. The CDR3 is CAGSPARDNEQFF. CDR3 in DNA: TGTGCCGGCTCGCCGGCTAGGGACAATGAGCAGTTCTTC. The chain combines TRBV28 with TRBJ2-1; unclear D gene. The CDR3 is 13 amino acids. Trimming shortened V by 11 bases and J by 5 bases, and 16 bases separated the two germline ends. Germline V CDR1 and CDR2: MDHEN, SYDVKM.

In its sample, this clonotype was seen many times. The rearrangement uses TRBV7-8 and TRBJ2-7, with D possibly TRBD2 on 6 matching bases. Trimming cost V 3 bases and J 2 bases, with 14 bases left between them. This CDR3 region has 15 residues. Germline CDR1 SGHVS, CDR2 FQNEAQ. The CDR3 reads CASSFGGTGAYEQYF. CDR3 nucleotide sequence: TGTGCCAGCAGCTTCGGGGGAACGGGGGCCTACGAGCAGTACTTC. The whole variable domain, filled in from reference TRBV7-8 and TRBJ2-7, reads GAGVSQSPRYKVAKRGQDVALRCDPISGHVSLFWYQQALGQGPEFLTYFQNEAQLDKSGLPSDRFFAERPEGSVSTLKIQRTQQEDSAVYLCASSFGGTGAYEQYFGPGTRLTVT.

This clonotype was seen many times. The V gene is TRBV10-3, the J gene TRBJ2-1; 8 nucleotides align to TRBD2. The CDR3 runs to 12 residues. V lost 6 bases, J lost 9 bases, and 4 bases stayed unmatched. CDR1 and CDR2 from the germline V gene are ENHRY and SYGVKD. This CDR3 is CAISGLASEQFF. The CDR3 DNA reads TGTGCCATCAGCGGACTAGCTAGTGAGCAGTTCTTC.

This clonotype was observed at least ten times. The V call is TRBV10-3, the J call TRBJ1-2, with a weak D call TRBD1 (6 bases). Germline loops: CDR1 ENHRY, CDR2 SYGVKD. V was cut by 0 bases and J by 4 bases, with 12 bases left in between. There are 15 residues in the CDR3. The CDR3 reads CAISESRGLSYGYTF. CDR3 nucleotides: TGTGCCATCAGTGAGTCGCGGGGGCTAAGCTATGGCTACACCTTC.

This chain's CDR3 is CASSRVRELTGAHQPQHF. The CDR3 DNA sequence: TGTGCCAGCAGTCGTGTGAGGGAGTTGACAGGGGCGCATCAGCCCCAGCATTTT. The chain carries TRBV2 and TRBJ1-5; 8 bases align to TRBD1. Trimming cost V 5 bases and J 5 bases; bases outside gene matches: 17. CDR3 length: 18 residues. Germline values: CDR1 SNHLY, CDR2 FYNNEI.

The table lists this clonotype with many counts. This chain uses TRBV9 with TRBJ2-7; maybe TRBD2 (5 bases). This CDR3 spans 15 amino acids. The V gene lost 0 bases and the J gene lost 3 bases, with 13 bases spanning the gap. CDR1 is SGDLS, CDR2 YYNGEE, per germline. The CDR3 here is CASSVVGGPGYEQYF. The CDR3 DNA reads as TGTGCCAGCAGCGTAGTGGGCGGGCCAGGCTACGAGCAGTACTTC.

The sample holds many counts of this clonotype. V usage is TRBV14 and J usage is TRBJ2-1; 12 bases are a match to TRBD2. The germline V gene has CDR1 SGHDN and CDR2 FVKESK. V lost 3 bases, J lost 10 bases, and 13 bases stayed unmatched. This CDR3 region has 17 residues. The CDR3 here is CASSQASGGVQFIEQFF. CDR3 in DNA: TGTGCCAGCAGCCAGGCTAGCGGGGGGGTTCAATTCATCGAGCAGTTCTTC. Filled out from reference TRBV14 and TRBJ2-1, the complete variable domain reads EAGVTQFPSHSVIEKGQTVTLRCDPISGHDNLYWYRRVMGKEIKFLLHFVKESKQDESGMPNNRFLAERTGGTYSTLKVQPAELEDSGVYFCASSQASGGVQFIEQFFGPGTRLTVL.

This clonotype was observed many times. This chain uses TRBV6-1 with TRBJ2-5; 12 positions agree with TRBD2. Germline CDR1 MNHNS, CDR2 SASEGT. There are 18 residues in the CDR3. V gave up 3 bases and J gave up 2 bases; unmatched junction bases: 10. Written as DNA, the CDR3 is TGTGCCAGCAGTGACGGACTAGCGGGAAGGAGCCGACAAGAGACCCAGTACTTC. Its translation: CASSDGLAGRSRQETQYF.